The text below deals with one T cell receptor (beta chain). Its antigen is still unknown. Through a sample-barcoded 5' primer and a J-beta primer mix, a second PCR was run for roughly 6 to 11 cycles. Each cDNA molecule, via a template-switch adaptor with 12 random nucleotides, was tagged. Every individual sample yielded 3 million or more paired-end reads (each containing CDR3). TCRdb re-called the 5' RACE reads through MiXCR, storing one row per CDR3 protein. The sample carries hundreds of thousands of distinct CDR3 sequences, around half recorded once. The data were taken from a study of blood T cells in healthy people across ages. The CDR3 is 14 amino acids. The V gene's germline CDR1 is SEHNR and CDR2 FQNEAQ (reference sequence). V lost 2 bases to trimming and J lost 3 bases; unmatched junction nucleotides: 1. Study findings and constraints: It was held that diversity estimates obtained from one million T cells represented underestimates. Compared with aged donors, long-lived donors showed fewer expanded clones, suggesting selection.

The clonotype comes from a woman aged 60-70 years in good health. Sequenced: blood. The V and J genes are TRBV7-9 and TRBJ1-5, with 7 bases identical to TRBD1. CDR3 nucleotides: TGTGCCAGCAGCTTAACAGGGGCCAATCAGCCCCAGCATTTT. Translating gives CASSLTGANQPQHF.